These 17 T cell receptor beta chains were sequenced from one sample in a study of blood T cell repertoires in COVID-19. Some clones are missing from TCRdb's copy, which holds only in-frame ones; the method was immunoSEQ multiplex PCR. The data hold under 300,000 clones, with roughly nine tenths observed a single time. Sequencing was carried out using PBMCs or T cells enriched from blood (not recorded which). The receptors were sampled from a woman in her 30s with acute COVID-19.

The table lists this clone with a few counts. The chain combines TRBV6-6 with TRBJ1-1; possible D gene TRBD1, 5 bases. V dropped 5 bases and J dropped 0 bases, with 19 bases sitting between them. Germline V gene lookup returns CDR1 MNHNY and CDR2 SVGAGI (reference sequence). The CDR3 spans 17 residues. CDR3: CASSRGIGGALNTEAFF. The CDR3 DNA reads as TGTGCCAGCAGTCGGGGGATAGGAGGGGCGCTGAACACTGAAGCTTTCTTT.

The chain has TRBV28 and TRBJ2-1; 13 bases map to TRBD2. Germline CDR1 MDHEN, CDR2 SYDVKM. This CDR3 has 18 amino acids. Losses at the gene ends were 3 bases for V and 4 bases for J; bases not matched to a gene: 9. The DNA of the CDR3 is TGTGCCAGCAGTTTTTCTGGACTAGCGGGAGATCTTTACAATGAGCAGTTCTTC. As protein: CASSFSGLAGDLYNEQFF. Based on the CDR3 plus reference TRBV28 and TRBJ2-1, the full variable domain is DVKVTQSSRYLVKRTGEKVFLECVQDMDHENMFWYRQDPGLGLRLIYFSYDVKMKEKGDIPEGYSVSREKKERFSLILESASTNQTSMYLCASSFSGLAGDLYNEQFFGPGTRLTVL.

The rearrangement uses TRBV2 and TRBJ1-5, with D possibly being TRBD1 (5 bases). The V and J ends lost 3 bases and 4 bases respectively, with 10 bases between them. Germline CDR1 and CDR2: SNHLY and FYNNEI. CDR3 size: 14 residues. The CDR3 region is CASSEGQRNQPQHF. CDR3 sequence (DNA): TGTGCCAGCAGTGAGGGGCAGCGTAATCAGCCCCAGCATTTT.

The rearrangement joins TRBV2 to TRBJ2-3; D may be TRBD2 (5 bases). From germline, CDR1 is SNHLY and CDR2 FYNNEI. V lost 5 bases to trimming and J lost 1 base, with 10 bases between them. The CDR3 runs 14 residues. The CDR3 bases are TGTGCCAGCAGTACCTATAGCGGCACAGATACGCAGTATTTT. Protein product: CASSTYSGTDTQYF. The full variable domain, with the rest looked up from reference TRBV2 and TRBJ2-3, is EPEVTQTPSHQVTQMGQEVILRCVPISNHLYFYWYRQILGQKVEFLVSFYNNEISEKSEIFDDQFSVERPDGSNFTLKIRSTKLEDSAMYFCASSTYSGTDTQYFGPGTRLTVL.

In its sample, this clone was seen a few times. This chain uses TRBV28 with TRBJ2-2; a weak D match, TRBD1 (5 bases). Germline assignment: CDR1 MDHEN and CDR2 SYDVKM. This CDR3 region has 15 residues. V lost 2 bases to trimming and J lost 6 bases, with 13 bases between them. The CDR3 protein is CASSLNVGRAGELFF. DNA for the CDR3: TGTGCCAGCAGTTTAAATGTGGGGCGCGCCGGGGAGCTGTTTTTT. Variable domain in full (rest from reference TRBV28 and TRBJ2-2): DVKVTQSSRYLVKRTGEKVFLECVQDMDHENMFWYRQDPGLGLRLIYFSYDVKMKEKGDIPEGYSVSREKKERFSLILESASTNQTSMYLCASSLNVGRAGELFFGEGSRLTVL.

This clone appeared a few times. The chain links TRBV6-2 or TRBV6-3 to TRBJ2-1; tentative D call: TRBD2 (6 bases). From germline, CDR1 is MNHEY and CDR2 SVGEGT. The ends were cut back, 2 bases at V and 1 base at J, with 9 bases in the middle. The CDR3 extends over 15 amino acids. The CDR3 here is CASSYAGTSYNEQFF. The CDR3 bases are TGTGCCAGCAGTTACGCCGGGACTTCCTACAATGAGCAGTTCTTC.

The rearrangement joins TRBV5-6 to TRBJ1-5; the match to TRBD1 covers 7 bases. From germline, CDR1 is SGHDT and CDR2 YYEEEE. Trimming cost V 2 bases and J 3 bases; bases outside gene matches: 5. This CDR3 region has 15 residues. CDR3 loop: CASSFYRGVNQPQHF. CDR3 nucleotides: TGTGCCAGCAGCTTTTACAGGGGTGTCAATCAGCCCCAGCATTTT. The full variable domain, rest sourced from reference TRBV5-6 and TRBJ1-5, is DAGVTQSPTHLIKTRGQQVTLRCSPKSGHDTVSWYQQALGQGPQFIFQYYEEEERQRGNFPDRFSGHQFPNYSSELNVNALLLGDSALYLCASSFYRGVNQPQHFGDGTRLSIL.

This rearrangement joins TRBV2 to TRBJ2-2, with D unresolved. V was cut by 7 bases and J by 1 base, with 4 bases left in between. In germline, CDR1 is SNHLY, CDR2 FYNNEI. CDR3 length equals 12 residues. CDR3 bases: TGTGCCAGCACAGAGAACACCGGGGAGCTGTTTTTT. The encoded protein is CASTENTGELFF.

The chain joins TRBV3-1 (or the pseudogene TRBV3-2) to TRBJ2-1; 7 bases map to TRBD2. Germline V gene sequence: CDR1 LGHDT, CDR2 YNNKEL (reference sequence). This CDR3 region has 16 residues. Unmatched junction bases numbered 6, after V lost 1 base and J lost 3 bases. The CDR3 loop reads CASSQAPAGIYNEQFF. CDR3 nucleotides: TGTGCCAGCAGCCAAGCTCCAGCGGGGATCTACAATGAGCAGTTCTTC.

CDR3: CASSPDRSSYNSPLHF. For the CDR3, the DNA is TGTGCCAGCAGTCCCGACAGGAGCTCCTATAATTCACCCCTCCACTTT. The chain is built from TRBV5-4 and TRBJ1-6, with D possibly TRBD1 on 6 matching bases. Trimming took off 5 bases at V and 0 bases at J, with 12 bases between the two ends. The CDR3 covers 16 residues. The germline V gene has CDR1 SGHNT and CDR2 YYREEE (reference sequence).

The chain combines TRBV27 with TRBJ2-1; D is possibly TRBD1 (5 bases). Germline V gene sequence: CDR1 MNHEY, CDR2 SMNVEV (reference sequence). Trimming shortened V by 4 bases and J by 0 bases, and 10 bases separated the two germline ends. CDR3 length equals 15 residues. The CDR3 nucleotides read TGTGCCAGCAGTTCTGGGGCGAGCTCCTACAATGAGCAGTTCTTC. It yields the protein CASSSGASSYNEQFF.

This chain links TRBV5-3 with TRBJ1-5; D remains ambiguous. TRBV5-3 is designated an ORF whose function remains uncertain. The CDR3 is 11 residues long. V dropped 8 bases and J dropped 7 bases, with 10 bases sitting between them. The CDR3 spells CASGCRQPQHF. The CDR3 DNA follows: TGTGCCAGTGGTTGTCGGCAGCCCCAGCATTTT.

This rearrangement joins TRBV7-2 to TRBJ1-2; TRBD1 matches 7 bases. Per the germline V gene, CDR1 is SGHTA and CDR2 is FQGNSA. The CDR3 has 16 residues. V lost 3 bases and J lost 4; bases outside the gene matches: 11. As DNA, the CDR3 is TGTGCCAGCAGCTTGGGGCGGGAAACAGGGGTCTATGGCTACACCTTC. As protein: CASSLGRETGVYGYTF. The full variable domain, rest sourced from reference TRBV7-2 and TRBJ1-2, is GAGVSQSPSNKVTEKGKDVELRCDPISGHTALYWYRQSLGQGLEFLIYFQGNSAPDKSGLPSDRFSAERTGGSVSTLTIQRTQQEDSAVYLCASSLGRETGVYGYTFGSGTRLTVV.

The DNA for the CDR3 is TGTGCCAGCAGCTTAGACAGCTCCTATAATTCACCCCTCCACTTT. Translated: CASSLDSSYNSPLHF. V usage is TRBV7-2 and J usage is TRBJ1-6; D remains ambiguous. The CDR3 loop spans 15 amino acids. Looked up from germline, CDR1 is SGHTA and CDR2 is FQGNSA. Trimming left V 1 base short and J 0 bases short, with 4 bases between.

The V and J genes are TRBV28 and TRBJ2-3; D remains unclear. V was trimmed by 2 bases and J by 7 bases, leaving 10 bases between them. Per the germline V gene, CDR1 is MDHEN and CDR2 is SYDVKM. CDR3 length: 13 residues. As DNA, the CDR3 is TGTGCCAGCAGTTTACTAGTCAGCAATACGCAGTATTTT. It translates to CASSLLVSNTQYF.

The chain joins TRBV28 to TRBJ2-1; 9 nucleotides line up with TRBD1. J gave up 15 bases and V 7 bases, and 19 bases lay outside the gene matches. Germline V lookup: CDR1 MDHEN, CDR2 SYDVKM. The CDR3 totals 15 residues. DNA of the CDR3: TGTGCCAGCACCCCCCTCGGGACAGGGCCCCCCGGTCGGTTCTTC. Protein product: CASTPLGTGPPGRFF.

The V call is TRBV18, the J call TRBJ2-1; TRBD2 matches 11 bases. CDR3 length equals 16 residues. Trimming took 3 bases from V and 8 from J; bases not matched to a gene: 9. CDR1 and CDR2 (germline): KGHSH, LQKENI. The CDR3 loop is CASSPPLAGGPDEQFF. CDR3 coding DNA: TGTGCCAGCTCACCCCCCTTAGCGGGAGGGCCAGATGAGCAGTTCTTC.